This T cell receptor (beta chain) was identified in a study of shared clonotypes between healthy human individuals. CDR1 and CDR2 from the germline V gene are SGHNT and YYREEE (reference sequence). This CDR3 has 15 amino acids. The J segment lost 6 bases and the V segment lost 1 base, leaving 9 bases of the junction unmatched. Recent acute infections and vaccinations were absent in the healthy HIV-negative adult donors. Only in-frame clones appear in the TCRdb table, and some are missing; sequencing was by immunoSEQ multiplex PCR. Of 2,500,000 or so clones listed, roughly 93% are singletons. This chain joins TRBV5-4 and TRBJ1-2; 7 bases are a match to TRBD1. The specimen sequenced was naive CD4+ T cells from PBMCs. Subset defined: CD45RA+ positively selected. This sequence originates from a man aged 18 to 30 in good health. Some clones in this sample may be carry-over from other donors' samples. CDR3 coding DNA: TGTGCCAGCAGCTTGATGCGACAGGGAGGCCATGGCTACACCTTC. Amino acids: CASSLMRQGGHGYTF.